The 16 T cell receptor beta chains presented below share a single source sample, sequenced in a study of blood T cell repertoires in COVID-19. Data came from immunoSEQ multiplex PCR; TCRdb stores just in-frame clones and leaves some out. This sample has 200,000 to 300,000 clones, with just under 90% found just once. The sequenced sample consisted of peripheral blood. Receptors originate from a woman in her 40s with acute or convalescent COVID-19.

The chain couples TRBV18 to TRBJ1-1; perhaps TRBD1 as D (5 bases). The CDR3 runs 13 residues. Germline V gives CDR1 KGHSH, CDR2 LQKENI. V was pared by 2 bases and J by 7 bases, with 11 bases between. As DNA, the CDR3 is TGTGCCAGCTCACCAAGAGGACAAGGTGAAGCTTTCTTT. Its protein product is CASSPRGQGEAFF.

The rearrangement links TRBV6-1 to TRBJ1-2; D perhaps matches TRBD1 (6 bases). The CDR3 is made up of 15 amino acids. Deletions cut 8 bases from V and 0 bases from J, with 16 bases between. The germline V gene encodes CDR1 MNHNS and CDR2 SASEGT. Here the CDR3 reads CASLPWGQTNYGYTF. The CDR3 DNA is TGTGCCAGCCTCCCTTGGGGACAAACTAACTATGGCTACACCTTC.

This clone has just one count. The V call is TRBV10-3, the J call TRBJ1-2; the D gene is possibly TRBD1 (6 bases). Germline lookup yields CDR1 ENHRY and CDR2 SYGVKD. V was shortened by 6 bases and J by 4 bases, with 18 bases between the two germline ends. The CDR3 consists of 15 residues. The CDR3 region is CAISPTGTPGYGYTF. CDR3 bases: TGTGCCATCAGCCCCACAGGGACCCCTGGCTATGGCTACACCTTC.

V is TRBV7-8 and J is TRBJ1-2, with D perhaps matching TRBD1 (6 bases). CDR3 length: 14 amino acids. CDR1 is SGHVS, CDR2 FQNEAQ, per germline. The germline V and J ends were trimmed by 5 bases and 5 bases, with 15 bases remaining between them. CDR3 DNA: TGTGCCAGCAGCATGCGGGGGGCATGGTATGGCTACACCTTC. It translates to CASSMRGAWYGYTF. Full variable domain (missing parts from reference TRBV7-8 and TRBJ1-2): GAGVSQSPRYKVAKRGQDVALRCDPISGHVSLFWYQQALGQGPEFLTYFQNEAQLDKSGLPSDRFFAERPEGSVSTLKIQRTQQEDSAVYLCASSMRGAWYGYTFGSGTRLTVV.

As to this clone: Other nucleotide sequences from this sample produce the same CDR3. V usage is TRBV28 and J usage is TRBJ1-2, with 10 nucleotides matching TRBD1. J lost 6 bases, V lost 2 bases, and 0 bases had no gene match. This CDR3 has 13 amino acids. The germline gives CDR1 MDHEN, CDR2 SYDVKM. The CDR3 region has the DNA TGTGCCAGCAGTTTAGGGACAGGGGATGGCTACACCTTC. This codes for CASSLGTGDGYTF.

The CDR3 protein is CASSPRQYSYEQYV. The DNA of the CDR3 is TGTGCCAGCAGCCCTCGACAGTACTCCTACGAGCAGTACGTC. The rearrangement uses TRBV9 and TRBJ2-7; the D gene is possibly TRBD1 (5 bases). The CDR3 covers 14 residues. Germline loops: CDR1 SGDLS, CDR2 YYNGEE. V gave up 4 bases and J gave up 0 bases, with 11 bases separating them.

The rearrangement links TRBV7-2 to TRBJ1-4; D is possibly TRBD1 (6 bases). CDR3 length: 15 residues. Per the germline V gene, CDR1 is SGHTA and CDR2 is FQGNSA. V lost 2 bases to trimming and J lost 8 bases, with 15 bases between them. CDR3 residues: CASSLKDSLGEKLFF. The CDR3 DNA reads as TGTGCCAGCAGCTTAAAGGACAGCCTTGGGGAAAAACTGTTTTTT.

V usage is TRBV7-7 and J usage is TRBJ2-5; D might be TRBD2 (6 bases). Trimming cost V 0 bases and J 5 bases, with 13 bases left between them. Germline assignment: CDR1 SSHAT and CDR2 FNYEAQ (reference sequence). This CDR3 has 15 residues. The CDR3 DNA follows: TGTGCCAGCAGCTTAGCGGGGGGTCATGTCGAGACCCAGTACTTC. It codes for CASSLAGGHVETQYF.

In DNA, the CDR3 is TGTGCCAGCAGCCTTGGGGGGGGACACCTGAACCACTATGGCTACACCTTC. Protein product: CASSLGGGHLNHYGYTF. V is TRBV7-3 and J is TRBJ1-2, with a tentative D call TRBD1 (6 bases). Germline-derived CDR1 and CDR2 are SGHTA and FQGTGA. V was shortened by 5 bases and J by 3 bases, with 22 bases between the two germline ends. The CDR3 is 17 amino acids. The entire variable domain, with the rest obtained from reference TRBV7-3 and TRBJ1-2, is as follows: GAGVSQTPSNKVTEKGKYVELRCDPISGHTALYWYRQSLGQGPEFLIYFQGTGAADDSGLPNDRFFAVRPEGSVSTLKIQRTERGDSAVYLCASSLGGGHLNHYGYTFGSGTRLTVV.

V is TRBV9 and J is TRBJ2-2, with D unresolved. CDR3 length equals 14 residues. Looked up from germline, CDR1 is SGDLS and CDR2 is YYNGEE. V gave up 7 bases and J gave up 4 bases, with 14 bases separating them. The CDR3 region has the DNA TGTGCCAGCCGTATGGCAGGCTCCACCGGGGAGCTGTTTTTT. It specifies CASRMAGSTGELFF. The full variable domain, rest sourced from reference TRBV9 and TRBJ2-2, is DSGVTQTPKHLITATGQRVTLRCSPRSGDLSVYWYQQSLDQGLQFLIQYYNGEERAKGNILERFSAQQFPDLHSELNLSSLELGDSALYFCASRMAGSTGELFFGEGSRLTVL.

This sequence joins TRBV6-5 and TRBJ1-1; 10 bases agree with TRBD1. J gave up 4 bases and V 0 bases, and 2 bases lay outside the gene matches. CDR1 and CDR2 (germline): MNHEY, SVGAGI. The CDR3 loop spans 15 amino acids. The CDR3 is CASSYSRTGGTEAFF. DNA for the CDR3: TGTGCCAGCAGTTACTCCCGGACAGGGGGCACTGAAGCTTTCTTT.

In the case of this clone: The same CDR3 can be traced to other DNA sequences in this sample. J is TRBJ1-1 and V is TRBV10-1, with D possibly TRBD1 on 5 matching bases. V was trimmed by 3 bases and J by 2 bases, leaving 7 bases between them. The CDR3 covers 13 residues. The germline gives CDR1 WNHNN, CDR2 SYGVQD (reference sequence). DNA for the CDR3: TGCGCCAGCAGTGAAGGGGCAAACACTGAAGCTTTCTTT. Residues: CASSEGANTEAFF.

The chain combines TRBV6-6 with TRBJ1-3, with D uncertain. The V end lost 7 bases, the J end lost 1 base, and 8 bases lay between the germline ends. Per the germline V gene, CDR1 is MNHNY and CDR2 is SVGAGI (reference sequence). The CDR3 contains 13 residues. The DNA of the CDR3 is TGTGCCAGCACCCCGGGTTCTGGAAACACCATATATTTT. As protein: CASTPGSGNTIYF.

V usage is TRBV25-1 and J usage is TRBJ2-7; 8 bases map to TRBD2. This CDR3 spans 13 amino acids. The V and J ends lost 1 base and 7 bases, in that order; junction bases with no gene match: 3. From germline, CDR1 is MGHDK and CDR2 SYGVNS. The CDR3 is CASSESGGFEQYV. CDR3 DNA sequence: TGTGCCAGCAGTGAATCGGGAGGGTTTGAGCAGTACGTC.

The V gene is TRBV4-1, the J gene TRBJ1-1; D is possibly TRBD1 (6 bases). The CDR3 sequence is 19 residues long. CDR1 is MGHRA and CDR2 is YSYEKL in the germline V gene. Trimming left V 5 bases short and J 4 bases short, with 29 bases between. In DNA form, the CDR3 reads TGCGCCAGCAGCGGATTCCCCCTCACAGGGTTGCAGCTTCGCACTGAAGCTTTCTTT. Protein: CASSGFPLTGLQLRTEAFF.

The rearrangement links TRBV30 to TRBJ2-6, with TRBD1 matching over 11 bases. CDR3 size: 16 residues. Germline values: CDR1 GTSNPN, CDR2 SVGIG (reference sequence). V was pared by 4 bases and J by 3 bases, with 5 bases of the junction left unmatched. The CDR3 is CAWKGQGAGGANVLTF. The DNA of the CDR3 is TGTGCCTGGAAAGGACAGGGGGCTGGTGGGGCCAACGTCCTGACTTTC.